This is a list of T cell receptor beta chains from one sample in a study of T cell responses to AZD1222 COVID-19 vaccine. Repertoires were generated with immunoSEQ multiplex PCR, while TCRdb's copy carries only in-frame clones and drops some. The top ten clones hold about 2.4% of a sample with around 87,000 clones, over 75% of them seen once. Sequencing used peripheral blood, obtained 28 days after the second AZD1222 dose. Source of these receptors: an adult who received the AZD1222 COVID-19 vaccine. CDR3s include the opening cysteine and the closing phenylalanine or tryptophan. Fields, in order: V gene, clone size, CDR3 protein. Clone size is shown for a subset of rows, as once, few, many or a class of expanded clone.

V gene: TRBV25-1
clone size: .
CDR3 protein: CASSEWRDFTAGQYF

V gene: TRBV6-2/TRBV6-3
clone size: .
CDR3 protein: CASSAGRGMNTEAFF

V gene: TRBV19
clone size: .
CDR3 protein: CASCRGNTIYF

V gene: TRBV13
clone size: once
CDR3 protein: CASSLGTAKETDTQYF

V gene: TRBV7-3
clone size: .
CDR3 protein: CASSLAGALSYNEQFF

V gene: TRBV5-1
clone size: .
CDR3 protein: CASSFRLALLTSSYNEQFF

V gene: TRBV11-2
clone size: .
CDR3 protein: CASSSVQGPGSGEAFF

V gene: TRBV13
clone size: .
CDR3 protein: CASSLILAGGPNEQFF

V gene: TRBV5-4
clone size: .
CDR3 protein: CASSLGTSGTYEQYF

V gene: TRBV5-6
clone size: .
CDR3 protein: CASSLLRDRGSYEQYF

V gene: TRBV18
clone size: .
CDR3 protein: CASSPLTGENEQYF

V gene: TRBV7-9
clone size: .
CDR3 protein: CASSLGRGSNQPQHF

V gene: TRBV7-8
clone size: .
CDR3 protein: CASSWVQGNSPLHF

V gene: TRBV6-1
clone size: .
CDR3 protein: CASSERTGGDGYTF

V gene: TRBV12-3/TRBV12-4
clone size: .
CDR3 protein: CASSFHTEAFF

V gene: TRBV4-1
clone size: .
CDR3 protein: CASSQPRDRDSGNTEAFF

V gene: TRBV7-9
clone size: .
CDR3 protein: CASSSGDRDAFF

V gene: TRBV24-1
clone size: .
CDR3 protein: CATSDLLGGEQFF

V gene: TRBV7-2
clone size: .
CDR3 protein: CASSSSVTKYEKLFF

V gene: TRBV28
clone size: .
CDR3 protein: CASSLKDSYNQPQHF

V gene: TRBV29-1
clone size: .
CDR3 protein: CSGGGPPDEKLFF

V gene: TRBV5-6
clone size: .
CDR3 protein: CASSATGGASTEAFF

V gene: TRBV5-1
clone size: .
CDR3 protein: CASSLGRVSYNEQFF

V gene: TRBV15
clone size: .
CDR3 protein: CATSRDLGGAPTGTQYF

V gene: TRBV4-3
clone size: .
CDR3 protein: CASSRVEGAYEQYF

V gene: TRBV19
clone size: .
CDR3 protein: CASSTGAQETQYF

V gene: TRBV7-3
clone size: .
CDR3 protein: CASSLLASEQETQYF

V gene: TRBV27
clone size: .
CDR3 protein: CASSSRTAGNYGYTF

V gene: TRBV5-1
clone size: .
CDR3 protein: CASRLAGFTGELFF

V gene: TRBV7-3
clone size: .
CDR3 protein: CASSLRQGTNEQFF

V gene: TRBV6-5
clone size: .
CDR3 protein: CASRKGGSQPQHF

V gene: TRBV6-5
clone size: .
CDR3 protein: CASRFQGGETQYF

V gene: TRBV4-3
clone size: .
CDR3 protein: CASSQDPGGGYTF